The 30 T cell receptor beta chains given below trace back to one sample, sequenced in a study of blood T cell repertoires in COVID-19. Clones were sequenced by immunoSEQ multiplex PCR, and TCRdb holds only the in-frame ones, with some missing. The sample consists of 180,000 or so clones, about 90% of them appearing once. The sample was PBMCs or T cells enriched from blood (not recorded which). The source is a human donor with acute COVID-19. The donor label of this sample is uncertain.

CDR3 in amino acids: CASSGTGSNQPQHF. For the CDR3, the DNA is TGTGCCAGTAGTGGGACAGGGTCCAATCAGCCCCAGCATTTT. This chain connects TRBV19 to TRBJ1-5, with TRBD1 matching over 9 bases. Germline loops: CDR1 LNHDA, CDR2 SQIVND (reference sequence). The CDR3 extends over 14 amino acids. V lost 5 bases, J lost 3 bases, and 2 bases stayed unmatched.

The J gene is TRBJ2-3, the V gene TRBV6-2 or TRBV6-3; a weak D match, TRBD2 (6 bases). V lost 5 bases and J 2 bases, leaving 14 bases between the germline ends. The CDR3 is 15 residues long. Germline V lookup: CDR1 MNHEY, CDR2 SVGEGT. CDR3 loop: CASSPVGGLTDTQYF. For the CDR3, the DNA is TGTGCCAGCAGTCCGGTGGGGGGACTCACAGATACGCAGTATTTT.

The rearrangement uses TRBV11-2 and TRBJ1-2; D is unclear. Per germline, CDR1 SGHAT and CDR2 FQNNGV. V was cut by 7 bases and J by 4 bases, with 19 bases left in between. The CDR3 is made up of 15 amino acids. CDR3 sequence: CASTPGGSAIYGYTF. The CDR3 DNA is TGTGCCAGCACCCCCGGCGGGTCGGCAATCTATGGCTACACCTTC.

This rearrangement joins TRBV3-1 (or the pseudogene TRBV3-2) to TRBJ2-7; 8 bases line up with TRBD2. With V trimmed by 6 bases and J by 0 bases, 7 bases remained unmatched. The CDR3 spans 15 residues. The V gene's germline CDR1 is LGHDT and CDR2 YNNKEL (reference sequence). In nucleotides, the CDR3 is TGTGCCAGCAGGGATGAGCGGGGGTACTCCTACGAGCAGTACTTC. As protein: CASRDERGYSYEQYF.

The V call is TRBV24-1, the J call TRBJ2-5; D unresolved. The CDR3 contains 11 residues. V lost 3 bases and J 5 bases, leaving 3 bases between the germline ends. The germline gives CDR1 KGHDR, CDR2 SFDVKD. CDR3 amino acids: CATSDLETQYF. The DNA for the CDR3 is TGTGCCACCAGTGATCTCGAGACCCAGTACTTC.

J is TRBJ2-7 and V is TRBV7-2; the D gene is possibly TRBD1 (6 bases). Germline-derived CDR1 and CDR2 are SGHTA and FQGNSA. This CDR3 has 12 residues. Trimming removed 4 bases at V and 6 bases at J, with 10 bases between. The CDR3 region has the DNA TGTGCCAGCAGCTCCACAGGGAGCGAGCAGTACTTC. It specifies CASSSTGSEQYF. Using reference TRBV7-2 and TRBJ2-7 for the parts outside the CDR3, the full variable domain is GAGVSQSPSNKVTEKGKDVELRCDPISGHTALYWYRQSLGQGLEFLIYFQGNSAPDKSGLPSDRFSAERTGGSVSTLTIQRTQQEDSAVYLCASSSTGSEQYFGPGTRLTVT.

The chain couples TRBV6-5 to TRBJ1-1, with 8 positions matching TRBD1. J gave up 11 bases and V 4 bases, and 15 bases lay outside the gene matches. Germline loops: CDR1 MNHEY, CDR2 SVGAGI. The CDR3 runs 15 residues. DNA of the CDR3: TGTGCCAGCAGTTCGGATCTTCAGGGGGCCCGAAACGCTTTCTTT. Its translation: CASSSDLQGARNAFF.

The chain joins TRBV11-2 to TRBJ2-7; TRBD1 agrees at 9 bases. The CDR3 runs 16 residues. Germline CDR1 is SGHAT and CDR2 is FQNNGV. Germline trimming cut 6 bases from V and 0 bases from J; bases unmatched to any gene: 9. For the CDR3, the DNA is TGTGCCAGCAGACTGGCCGGGACAGGGTCCTCCTACGAGCAGTACTTC. It yields the protein CASRLAGTGSSYEQYF.

The chain joins TRBV24-1 to TRBJ2-3; possibly TRBD1 for D (6 bases). Germline V gene lookup returns CDR1 KGHDR and CDR2 SFDVKD. V was shortened by 4 bases and J by 6 bases, with 19 bases between the two germline ends. The CDR3 runs 16 residues. CDR3 region: CATSDPGTPSEDTQYF. As DNA, the CDR3 is TGTGCCACCAGTGACCCCGGGACACCCAGCGAGGATACGCAGTATTTT.

This chain uses TRBV7-3 with TRBJ1-5; 8 bases align to TRBD1. After removal of 5 bases from V and 5 bases from J, the junction contained 2 bases not matched to a gene. The CDR3 length is 13 residues. Germline V CDR1 and CDR2: SGHTA, FQGTGA. CDR3 bases: TGTGCCAGCAGCAAGGACAGGGATCAGCCCCAGCATTTT. It yields the protein CASSKDRDQPQHF. The full variable domain, with the rest looked up from reference TRBV7-3 and TRBJ1-5, is GAGVSQTPSNKVTEKGKYVELRCDPISGHTALYWYRQSLGQGPEFLIYFQGTGAADDSGLPNDRFFAVRPEGSVSTLKIQRTERGDSAVYLCASSKDRDQPQHFGDGTRLSIL.

The chain recombines TRBV7-9 with TRBJ1-2, with TRBD1 identical over 10 bases. The CDR3 totals 17 residues. Trimming removed 4 bases from V and 5 bases from J; junction bases left unmatched: 13. Germline CDR1 and CDR2: SEHNR and FQNEAQ (reference sequence). DNA for the CDR3: TGTGCCAGCAGCTCCGGGACAGGGGTCTTACCCGGGTATGGCTACACCTTC. The encoded protein is CASSSGTGVLPGYGYTF.

CDR3 sequence reads: CASSLEGLRPHYGYTF. The CDR3 bases are TGTGCCAGCAGCTTAGAGGGACTTCGCCCCCACTATGGCTACACCTTC. V gene TRBV7-2 combines with J gene TRBJ1-2, with TRBD1 as a possible D gene (5 bases). The CDR3 is 16 amino acids. The V end lost 1 base, the J end lost 3 bases, and 15 bases lay between the germline ends. CDR1 and CDR2 from the germline V gene are SGHTA and FQGNSA.

The chain employs TRBV7-2 and TRBJ2-3; TRBD2 matches 13 bases. V lost 0 bases, J lost 3 bases, and 0 bases stayed unmatched. Germline CDR1 SGHTA, CDR2 FQGNSA. This CDR3 spans 16 amino acids. This chain's CDR3 is CASSLALAGGTDTQYF. The CDR3 DNA sequence: TGTGCCAGCAGCTTAGCACTAGCGGGAGGGACAGATACGCAGTATTTT.

V gene TRBV28 combines with J gene TRBJ1-1; no firm D call. V lost 5 bases to trimming and J lost 6 bases, with 13 bases between them. Germline V gene sequence: CDR1 MDHEN, CDR2 SYDVKM. The CDR3 sequence is 13 residues long. The CDR3 coding sequence is TGTGCCAGCAGTCTACAGAGTAAAGCTGAAGCTTTCTTT. Protein sequence: CASSLQSKAEAFF.

This clone was found a few times. V usage is TRBV10-2 and J usage is TRBJ2-1, with 13 nucleotides matching TRBD2. Trimming at V came to 7 bases and at J to 8 bases, leaving 11 bases not matched to a gene. This CDR3 has 16 residues. Per germline, CDR1 WSHSY and CDR2 SAAADI. For the CDR3, the DNA is TGCGCCAGCACGACTAGCGGGGGGCCCCCCGGGGATGAGCAGTTCTTC. This gives the protein CASTTSGGPPGDEQFF.

This chain joins TRBV9 and TRBJ2-5; the D gene is possibly TRBD2 (6 bases). Germline values: CDR1 SGDLS, CDR2 YYNGEE. V shed 4 bases and J shed 7 bases, with 17 bases lying between them. The length of the CDR3 is 14 residues. CDR3: CASSKGTDSGTQYF. In nucleotides, the CDR3 is TGTGCCAGCAGCAAGGGGACTGATTCCGGGACCCAGTACTTC.

This chain links TRBV7-6 with TRBJ1-2; D is ambiguous. The V and J ends lost 1 base and 2 bases respectively, with 17 bases between them. CDR3 size: 17 residues. Germline CDR1 SGHVS, CDR2 FNYEAQ. CDR3 in amino acids: CASSLGRGFAENYGYTF. The CDR3 DNA reads as TGTGCCAGCAGCTTAGGACGAGGTTTTGCTGAGAACTATGGCTACACCTTC.

The rearrangement uses TRBV2 and TRBJ2-7, with TRBD1 as a possible D gene (5 bases). Trimming left V 8 bases short and J 5 bases short, with 10 bases between. Germline lookup yields CDR1 SNHLY and CDR2 FYNNEI. The CDR3 length is 11 residues. The CDR3 reads CASDRTDEQYF. The CDR3 DNA follows: TGTGCCAGCGACAGAACGGACGAGCAGTACTTC.

This clone is a singleton in its sample. The gene calls are TRBV5-5 and TRBJ2-7; possible D gene TRBD2, 5 bases. The germline V gene encodes CDR1 SGHKS and CDR2 YYEKEE (reference sequence). Trimming took off 4 bases at V and 2 bases at J, with 16 bases between the two ends. The CDR3 covers 15 residues. This CDR3 reads CASSPTGNRPYEQYF. DNA of the CDR3: TGTGCCAGCAGCCCCACGGGGAACAGACCCTACGAGCAGTACTTC.

A few counts support this clone. The V call is TRBV5-1, the J call TRBJ2-1; TRBD1 is a possible D gene (6 bases). Germline assignment: CDR1 SGHRS and CDR2 YFSETQ. The CDR3 is made up of 14 amino acids. Trimming left V 7 bases short and J 4 bases short, with 15 bases between. The CDR3 region has the DNA TGCGCCAGCTGCTCGGGACAAGAATACAATGAGCAGTTCTTC. It encodes CASCSGQEYNEQFF.

V is TRBV30 and J is TRBJ2-7; D unclear. Looked up from germline, CDR1 is GTSNPN and CDR2 is SVGIG (reference sequence). The length of the CDR3 is 11 residues. Trimming stripped 3 bases from V and 0 bases from J, with 3 bases between. CDR3 amino acids: CAWSSSYEQYF. CDR3 DNA: TGTGCCTGGAGCAGCTCCTACGAGCAGTACTTC.

The rearrangement uses TRBV4-1 and TRBJ2-3; D not resolved. CDR1 is MGHRA and CDR2 is YSYEKL in the germline V gene. The CDR3 has 15 amino acids. The germline V and J ends were trimmed by 1 base and 5 bases, with 13 bases remaining between them. The CDR3 region is CASSQGLGLGDTQYF. For the CDR3, the DNA is TGCGCCAGCAGCCAAGGACTTGGCCTTGGAGATACGCAGTATTTT.

The chain couples TRBV29-1 to TRBJ2-4; D might be TRBD1 (6 bases). This CDR3 has 14 residues. The germline CDR1 and CDR2 sequences are SQVTM and ANQGSEA. V lost 4 bases to trimming and J lost 0 bases, with 10 bases between them. The CDR3 DNA reads as TGCAGCGTTGTGGGGGCCCTAGCCAAAAACATTCAGTACTTC. Translated: CSVVGALAKNIQYF.

The chain recombines TRBV6-5 with TRBJ2-5; 7 nucleotides agree with TRBD1. The V and J ends lost 4 bases and 4 bases, in that order; junction bases with no gene match: 3. CDR3 size: 13 residues. The V gene's germline CDR1 is MNHEY and CDR2 SVGAGI. The CDR3 bases are TGTGCCAGCAGTTCACAGGGGAGAGAGACCCAGTACTTC. As protein: CASSSQGRETQYF.

V gene TRBV5-6 combines with J gene TRBJ1-5, with unresolved D. Germline values: CDR1 SGHDT, CDR2 YYEEEE. The CDR3 is 13 residues long. The germline V and J ends were trimmed by 4 bases and 7 bases, with 12 bases remaining between them. The CDR3 reads CASSLGGGQPQHF. The CDR3 coding sequence is TGTGCCAGCAGCCTAGGTGGAGGACAGCCCCAGCATTTT.

The chain employs TRBV7-6 and TRBJ2-3; 9 bases are shared with TRBD2. Per the germline V gene, CDR1 is SGHVS and CDR2 is FNYEAQ. V was clipped by 3 bases and J by 2 bases; unmatched bases: 6. This CDR3 is 16 amino acids long. The CDR3 DNA sequence: TGTGCCAGCAGCTTTTTAGCGGGGGCCCTCACAGATACGCAGTATTTT. It encodes CASSFLAGALTDTQYF.

Turning to this clone: An end of the junction does not agree with germline; a read error may underlie this. Other DNA sequences in this sample translate to the same CDR3. The J gene is TRBJ2-7, the V gene TRBV13; 11 nucleotides agree with TRBD2. Germline V CDR1 and CDR2: PRHDT, FYEKMQ (reference sequence). The CDR3 extends over 17 amino acids. CDR3 bases: TGTGCCAGCAGCTCCGTCCCGGGACTAGCGGTATCCTACGAGCAGTACTTT. It codes for CASSSVPGLAVSYEQYF. The full variable domain, completed using reference TRBV13 and TRBJ2-7, is AAGVIQSPRHLIKEKRETATLKCYPIPRHDTVYWYQQGPGQDPQFLISFYEKMQSDKGSIPDRFSAQQFSDYHSELNMSSLELGDSALYFCASSSVPGLAVSYEQYFGPGTRLTVT.

The rearrangement uses TRBV18 and TRBJ2-3; 7 bases match TRBD2. Germline trimming cut 4 bases from V and 0 bases from J; bases unmatched to any gene: 7. This CDR3 is built from 16 residues. CDR1 is KGHSH and CDR2 is LQKENI in the germline V gene. CDR3 protein: CASSLKSGASTDTQYF. The CDR3 region has the DNA TGTGCCAGCTCACTCAAGAGCGGGGCTAGCACAGATACGCAGTATTTT.

V gene TRBV13 combines with J gene TRBJ1-3; D is unresolved. Trimming pared 3 bases from V and 4 bases from J, leaving 7 bases between. The CDR3 totals 13 residues. Looked up from germline, CDR1 is PRHDT and CDR2 is FYEKMQ (reference sequence). CDR3 DNA sequence: TGTGCCAGCAGCTTTAGTTCCGGAAACACCATATATTTT. Protein product: CASSFSSGNTIYF.

The J gene is TRBJ2-3, the V gene TRBV24-1; D perhaps matches TRBD1 (5 bases). The V gene's germline CDR1 is KGHDR and CDR2 SFDVKD. V was trimmed by 9 bases and J by 6 bases, leaving 18 bases between them. The CDR3 consists of 14 residues. The DNA of the CDR3 is TGTGCCACCGCCCCCGGACACGAATCCGATACGCAGTATTTT. This translates into CATAPGHESDTQYF.